The 21 T cell receptor beta chains given below trace back to one sample, sequenced in a study of blood T cell repertoires in COVID-19. Profiled with immunoSEQ multiplex PCR; TCRdb holds only in-frame clones, not every one. The data hold some 93,000 clones, with 75% to 90% observed a single time. The sample consisted of peripheral blood. These receptors were obtained from a man in his sixties with acute or convalescent COVID-19.

The chain combines TRBV5-1 with TRBJ2-7, with 7 nucleotides matching TRBD2. Looked up from germline, CDR1 is SGHRS and CDR2 is YFSETQ. This CDR3 region has 14 residues. V lost 0 bases, J lost 6 bases, and 6 bases stayed unmatched. DNA for the CDR3: TGCGCCAGCAGCTTGGATCCGGGGGGTCCCGAGCAGTACTTC. This codes for CASSLDPGGPEQYF.

This clone was observed a single time. This chain uses TRBV5-6 with TRBJ1-6; 7 bases fit TRBD1. The germline V gene encodes CDR1 SGHDT and CDR2 YYEEEE. The CDR3 is 17 amino acids. Trimming took 3 bases from V and 0 from J; bases not matched to a gene: 6. The DNA of the CDR3 is TGTGCCAGCAGCTCAGGACAGGAGAGCTCCTATAATTCACCCCTCCACTTT. Translation: CASSSGQESSYNSPLHF.

This chain joins TRBV11-2 and TRBJ1-3; D is ambiguous. The CDR3 consists of 16 residues. V was pared by 0 bases and J by 5 bases, with 14 bases between. CDR1 and CDR2 (germline): SGHAT, FQNNGV. The CDR3 here is CASSLDPAGARNTIYF. The CDR3, as DNA: TGTGCCAGCAGCTTAGATCCTGCCGGAGCCCGAAACACCATATATTTT. The complete variable domain, with remaining parts taken from reference TRBV11-2 and TRBJ1-3, reads EAGVAQSPRYKIIEKRQSVAFWCNPISGHATLYWYQQILGQGPKLLIQFQNNGVVDDSQLPKDRFSAERLKGVDSTLKIQPAKLEDSAVYLCASSLDPAGARNTIYFGEGSWLTVV.

This clone has a single count. The rearrangement joins TRBV19 to TRBJ1-5; D gene ambiguous. V was trimmed by 5 bases and J by 11 bases, leaving 13 bases between them. CDR1 and CDR2 (germline): LNHDA, SQIVND (reference sequence). This CDR3 comprises 12 residues. In DNA form, the CDR3 reads TGTGCCAGTAGTGAAGACATAAAGGCCCAGCATTTT. It is translated as CASSEDIKAQHF.

The genes are TRBV7-2 and TRBJ1-5; tentative D call: TRBD1 (5 bases). This CDR3 contains 15 residues. The germline V gene has CDR1 SGHTA and CDR2 FQGNSA. Trimming stripped 1 base from V and 1 base from J, with 8 bases between. As DNA, the CDR3 is TGTGCCAGCAGCTTAGGACAGTTGAGCAATCAGCCCCAGCATTTT. Protein product: CASSLGQLSNQPQHF.

This clone was picked up one time. V gene TRBV9 combines with J gene TRBJ1-3; no reliable D call. Germline assignment: CDR1 SGDLS and CDR2 YYNGEE. The ends were cut back, 5 bases at V and 2 bases at J, with 14 bases in the middle. The CDR3 is made up of 15 amino acids. DNA for the CDR3: TGTGCCAGCAGGTCGGGCCTAGCCCCTGGAAACACCATATATTTT. Translation: CASRSGLAPGNTIYF.

DNA for the CDR3: TGTGCCAGCAGCCAATTCTCTGGTGGGGACACCACAGATACGCAGTATTTT. It encodes CASSQFSGGDTTDTQYF. The chain joins TRBV3-1 (or the pseudogene TRBV3-2) to TRBJ2-3; D might be TRBD1 (6 bases). V was cut by 2 bases and J by 2 bases, with 17 bases left in between. CDR3 length equals 17 residues. The germline CDR1 and CDR2 sequences are LGHDT and YNNKEL (reference sequence).

The chain links TRBV19 to TRBJ2-2; D unresolved. Trimming removed 2 bases from V and 0 bases from J, with 4 bases in between. Germline CDR1 LNHDA, CDR2 SQIVND (reference sequence). CDR3 size: 14 residues. The CDR3 loop reads CASSISTNTGELFF. The CDR3 DNA sequence: TGTGCCAGTAGTATAAGCACGAACACCGGGGAGCTGTTTTTT.

This clone occurred once. The chain is built from TRBV11-3 and TRBJ2-3; a possible D gene is TRBD2 (5 bases). This CDR3 contains 15 residues. Germline CDR1 and CDR2: SGHNT and YENEEA. The germline V and J ends were trimmed by 3 bases and 0 bases, with 10 bases remaining between them. The CDR3 protein is CASSFRRGSTDTQYF. As DNA, the CDR3 is TGTGCCAGCAGCTTTCGAAGAGGGAGCACAGATACGCAGTATTTT. The complete variable domain, with remaining parts taken from reference TRBV11-3 and TRBJ2-3, reads EAGVVQSPRYKIIEKKQPVAFWCNPISGHNTLYWYLQNLGQGPELLIRYENEEAVDDSQLPKDRFSAERLKGVDSTLKIQPAELGDSAVYLCASSFRRGSTDTQYFGPGTRLTVL.

The chain is built from TRBV7-9 and TRBJ1-1; D is perhaps TRBD1 (5 bases). The CDR3 sequence is 15 residues long. Germline V lookup: CDR1 SEHNR, CDR2 FQNEAQ (reference sequence). The ends were cut back, 1 base at V and 1 base at J, with 10 bases in the middle. For the CDR3, the DNA is TGTGCCAGCAGCTTAGGGGGCAGATGGAACACTGAAGCTTTCTTT. It encodes CASSLGGRWNTEAFF.

The chain links TRBV6-2 or TRBV6-3 to TRBJ2-5; tentatively, D is TRBD2 (5 bases). The CDR3 is 15 residues long. Trimming stripped 6 bases from V and 4 bases from J, with 18 bases between. The V gene's germline CDR1 is MNHEY and CDR2 SVGEGT. CDR3 DNA sequence: TGTGCCAGCAGCCTCCGGACTCCTAAGGGAGAGACCCAGTACTTC. Translation gives CASSLRTPKGETQYF.

CDR3 amino acids: CASSARRGANYGYTF. The CDR3 DNA sequence: TGTGCCAGCTCCGCCCGGCGGGGAGCTAACTATGGCTACACCTTC. The V and J genes are TRBV7-8 and TRBJ1-2; D remains ambiguous. CDR3 length: 15 residues. CDR1 is SGHVS, CDR2 FQNEAQ, per germline. V shed 8 bases and J shed 0 bases, with 16 bases lying between them.

In DNA form, the CDR3 reads TGTGCCAGCAGCTTAGATAACCAGCAAGAGACCCAGTACTTC. Protein: CASSLDNQQETQYF. This rearrangement joins TRBV7-9 to TRBJ2-5; D uncertain. Per the germline V gene, CDR1 is SEHNR and CDR2 is FQNEAQ (reference sequence). The CDR3 extends over 14 amino acids. V gave up 1 base and J gave up 2 bases, with 8 bases separating them.

This rearrangement joins TRBV19 to TRBJ1-4; D remains ambiguous. With 6 bases removed from V and 8 bases from J, the gap between germline ends came to 25 bases. The CDR3 is 17 amino acids. Per the germline V gene, CDR1 is LNHDA and CDR2 is SQIVND (reference sequence). The CDR3 here is CASRSPPGRRLAEKLFF. The CDR3 nucleotides are TGTGCCAGTAGAAGTCCCCCAGGTCGGCGCCTTGCGGAAAAACTGTTTTTT. Full variable domain (rest looked up from reference TRBV19 and TRBJ1-4): DGGITQSPKYLFRKEGQNVTLSCEQNLNHDAMYWYRQDPGQGLRLIYYSQIVNDFQKGDIAEGYSVSREKKESFPLTVTSAQKNPTAFYLCASRSPPGRRLAEKLFFGSGTQLSVL.

The genes are TRBV7-8 and TRBJ2-3; 8 nucleotides line up with TRBD1. Germline V gene lookup returns CDR1 SGHVS and CDR2 FQNEAQ. The CDR3 runs to 14 residues. V was pared by 4 bases and J by 5 bases, with 5 bases of the junction left unmatched. The CDR3 here is CASSSQGAGDTQYF. CDR3 nucleotides: TGTGCCAGCAGCTCGCAGGGGGCGGGAGATACGCAGTATTTT.

V usage is TRBV11-1 and J usage is TRBJ2-1; 14 positions match TRBD2. The germline gives CDR1 SGHAT, CDR2 FQDESV (reference sequence). Trimming cost V 2 bases and J 7 bases; bases outside gene matches: 4. The CDR3 runs 16 residues. CDR3 loop: CASSLRGLAGANEQFF. The CDR3 coding sequence is TGTGCCAGCAGCTTACGGGGACTAGCGGGAGCTAATGAGCAGTTCTTC.

The V gene is TRBV9, the J gene TRBJ2-7, with 7 positions matching TRBD2. The J segment lost 3 bases and the V segment lost 3 bases, leaving 6 bases of the junction unmatched. This CDR3 is built from 14 residues. Germline V lookup: CDR1 SGDLS, CDR2 YYNGEE. CDR3 region: CASSAQPGGYEQYF. CDR3 in DNA: TGTGCCAGCAGCGCCCAACCGGGAGGCTACGAGCAGTACTTC.

The chain links TRBV27 to TRBJ1-1, with D possibly matching TRBD1 (5 bases). The CDR3 is 18 amino acids. The germline V gene has CDR1 MNHEY and CDR2 SMNVEV (reference sequence). V lost 1 base and J lost 4, with 22 bases in between. For the CDR3, the DNA is TGTGCCAGCAGTTTATTTGCCTCACTCGGGGGTGTATTCACTGAAGCTTTCTTT. This codes for CASSLFASLGGVFTEAFF.

The chain links TRBV5-1 to TRBJ1-2; 12 bases match TRBD1. CDR3 length equals 15 residues. Germline assignment: CDR1 SGHRS and CDR2 YFSETQ. The ends lost 5 bases at V and 7 bases at J; junction bases unmatched: 9. CDR3 nucleotides: TGCGCCAGCAGACCTCCGGGACAGGGGGCAGGTGGCTACACCTTC. It specifies CASRPPGQGAGGYTF.

The J gene is TRBJ2-3, the V gene TRBV11-3; 8 bases align to TRBD2. Per germline, CDR1 SGHNT and CDR2 YENEEA. Trimming took 5 bases from V and 0 from J; bases not matched to a gene: 4. CDR3 length: 15 residues. The CDR3 DNA follows: TGTGCCAGCAGCCCTAGCGGGTTTAGCACAGATACGCAGTATTTT. Translation: CASSPSGFSTDTQYF.

This clone was counted a few times. V gene TRBV7-9 combines with J gene TRBJ2-7, with TRBD2 matching over 7 bases. The CDR3 is made up of 15 amino acids. Losses at the gene ends were 5 bases for V and 2 bases for J; bases not matched to a gene: 9. Germline V gene data show CDR1 as SEHNR and CDR2 as FQNEAQ (reference sequence). Here the CDR3 reads CASSPTLAGAYEQYF. CDR3 nucleotides: TGTGCCAGCAGCCCTACATTGGCGGGGGCCTACGAGCAGTACTTC.